Listed here is a single TCR beta chain. The antigen is not known. TCRdb keeps only in-frame clones here, not all; method: immunoSEQ multiplex PCR. The sample gives 40,000 or so clones, approximately 85% of which show up once; approximately 1.5% is in the top ten. Time point indicated: week 5, during vaccination. Every vaccination contained 300 ug of the mutant IDH1 20-mer peptide and was paired with topical imiquimod. The record originates from a study of a mutant IDH1 vaccine in newly diagnosed glioma. Looking at the study overall: Every participant had undergone radiotherapy, temozolomide, or both before, and most underwent both.

The study's findings and limits: Top peripheral T cell clonotype shifts appeared unrelated to pseudoprogression.

This CDR3 is built from 14 residues. The sequenced sample was PBMCs, obtained from a glioma patient whose treatment included an IDH1 peptide vaccine. The TCR comes from a middle-aged man with glioma. The chain recombines TRBV21-1 with TRBJ2-1; the table assigns TRBD1, which was not confirmed against the DNA. TRBV21-1 is an annotated pseudogene. In nucleotides, the CDR3 is TGTGCCAGCAGCCCACCCAGCTCCTACAATGAGCAGTTCTTC. Translated, it gives CASSPPSSYNEQFF.